A single sample is the source of the 18 T cell receptor beta chains below, sequenced in a study of blood T cell repertoires in COVID-19. Libraries were prepared by immunoSEQ multiplex PCR; TCRdb keeps only in-frame clonotypes and omits some of them. The table includes just over 250,000 clones, about nine tenths detected once. The sample comprised peripheral blood. These receptors were obtained from a man between 60 and 75 years old who had recovered from COVID-19.

The chain combines TRBV27 with TRBJ2-7; TRBD2 aligns across 8 bases. Germline values: CDR1 MNHEY, CDR2 SMNVEV (reference sequence). J lost 6 bases, V lost 7 bases, and 11 bases had no gene match. The CDR3 consists of 14 residues. This CDR3 is CASISLLAGSEQYF. CDR3 in DNA: TGTGCCAGCATCTCTCTCCTAGCGGGTTCCGAGCAGTACTTC.

CDR3 sequence reads: CASSPYGGTDTQYF. As DNA, the CDR3 is TGTGCCAGCAGCCCCTACGGGGGAACGGATACGCAGTATTTT. The chain employs TRBV7-9 and TRBJ2-3; a weak D match, TRBD2 (6 bases). The CDR3 totals 14 residues. The V end was cut by 5 bases, the J end by 6 bases, with 15 bases between. Germline loops: CDR1 SEHNR, CDR2 FQNEAQ (reference sequence).

The J gene is TRBJ1-6, the V gene TRBV6-5; 7 nucleotides match TRBD1. The germline CDR1 and CDR2 sequences are MNHEY and SVGAGI. With 8 bases clipped from V and 2 bases from J, the junction kept 3 bases outside the gene matches. The CDR3 has 14 residues. The CDR3 DNA follows: TGTGCCAGCCAGGGGGACACCTATAATTCACCCCTCCACTTT. This encodes CASQGDTYNSPLHF.

The rearrangement uses TRBV19 and TRBJ1-5, with 9 bases matching TRBD1. CDR1 LNHDA and CDR2 SQIVND come from the germline V gene (reference sequence). The CDR3 consists of 16 residues. V shed 2 bases, J shed 7 bases, and the junction held 9 bases outside the gene matches. In DNA, the CDR3 is TGTGCCAGTAGTATAAGGGACAGGGATCGGCGCCAGCCCCAGCATTTT. Translation: CASSIRDRDRRQPQHF.

This chain joins TRBV5-1 and TRBJ1-6; D gene ambiguous. This CDR3 is built from 14 residues. V was clipped by 0 bases and J by 7 bases, with 8 bases between them. Germline CDR1 reads SGHRS; CDR2 reads YFSETQ. CDR3: CASSLGQTNSPLHF. Here the CDR3 DNA reads TGCGCCAGCAGCTTGGGTCAGACAAATTCACCCCTCCACTTT.

The chain carries TRBV3-1 (or the pseudogene TRBV3-2) and TRBJ2-3; 7 bases align to TRBD1. V dropped 1 base and J dropped 0; count of bases not matched to a gene: 7. The CDR3 is 17 residues long. Germline loops: CDR1 LGHDT, CDR2 YNNKEL (reference sequence). Written as DNA, the CDR3 is TGTGCCAGCAGCCAAGTTTTGCACAGGGGAAGCACAGATACGCAGTATTTT. Protein: CASSQVLHRGSTDTQYF.

This CDR3 reads CASSQHRGRNTEAFF. CDR3 DNA sequence: TGTGCCAGCAGCCAGCACAGGGGACGGAACACTGAAGCTTTCTTT. J is TRBJ1-1 and V is TRBV3-1 (or the pseudogene TRBV3-2); TRBD1 aligns across 7 bases. V gave up 3 bases and J gave up 1 base; unmatched junction bases: 5. Looked up from germline, CDR1 is LGHDT and CDR2 is YNNKEL (reference sequence). CDR3 length: 15 amino acids.

This clone has just a few counts. The V gene is TRBV6-5, the J gene TRBJ2-2, with 9 bases that match TRBD1. The CDR3 sequence is 14 residues long. The ends lost 8 bases at V and 3 bases at J; junction bases unmatched: 4. CDR1 is MNHEY and CDR2 is SVGAGI in the germline V gene. The CDR3 is CASGRTGDTGELFF. For the CDR3, the DNA is TGTGCCAGCGGAAGGACAGGGGACACCGGGGAGCTGTTTTTT.

The V call is TRBV25-1, the J call TRBJ2-3, with a tentative D call TRBD2 (5 bases). V was clipped by 8 bases and J by 3 bases, with 21 bases between them. The CDR3 extends over 16 amino acids. Germline V gene data show CDR1 as MGHDK and CDR2 as SYGVNS. As DNA, the CDR3 is TGTGCCAGCTCAGCTGACTTGTTTACGGGGACAGATACGCAGTATTTT. This gives the protein CASSADLFTGTDTQYF.

The chain combines TRBV15 with TRBJ1-5; D is perhaps TRBD1 (5 bases). V was clipped by 4 bases and J by 1 base, with 17 bases between them. The CDR3 has 17 residues. Germline V gene sequence: CDR1 LNHNV, CDR2 YYDKDF (reference sequence). The CDR3 nucleotides read TGTGCCACCAGCACCCACAGGTTTCGTCAAAGCAATCAGCCCCAGCATTTT. Its protein product is CATSTHRFRQSNQPQHF.

This rearrangement joins TRBV7-8 to TRBJ2-2, with 11 bases identical to TRBD2. The CDR3 runs to 16 residues. V shed 7 bases, J shed 1 base, and the junction held 5 bases outside the gene matches. Germline V gene data show CDR1 as SGHVS and CDR2 as FQNEAQ. Here the CDR3 DNA reads TGTGCCAGCATTCCCGGGACTAGCGGGAACACCGGGGAGCTGTTTTTT. Its translation is CASIPGTSGNTGELFF.

The chain joins TRBV9 to TRBJ2-5; 12 positions match TRBD1. V trimming: 1 base; J trimming: 4 bases; junction bases outside the gene matches: 5. Per germline, CDR1 SGDLS and CDR2 YYNGEE. The CDR3 totals 16 residues. DNA of the CDR3: TGTGCCAGCAGCGTACATGGGACAGGGGGCACAGAGACCCAGTACTTC. It codes for CASSVHGTGGTETQYF.

CDR3 nucleotides: TGCGCCAGCAGTCACGACAGGACAGGGGGCGACTATGGCTACACCTTC. This sequence encodes CASSHDRTGGDYGYTF. The rearrangement links TRBV23-1 to TRBJ1-2, with TRBD1 matching over 11 bases. TRBV23-1 is identified as an open reading frame with a role that is uncertain. V was clipped by 3 bases and J by 3 bases; unmatched bases: 6. The CDR3 runs 16 residues.

This chain connects TRBV10-1 to TRBJ2-5; tentatively, D is TRBD1 (6 bases). The CDR3 loop spans 13 amino acids. CDR1 and CDR2 from the germline V gene are WNHNN and SYGVQD (reference sequence). Trimming took off 9 bases at V and 5 bases at J, with 16 bases between the two ends. CDR3 sequence reads: CARGQPRRETQYF. CDR3 DNA sequence: TGCGCCAGAGGACAGCCCCGCAGGGAGACCCAGTACTTC.

This rearrangement joins TRBV2 to TRBJ2-5; 8 positions match TRBD1. J was trimmed by 5 bases and V by 3 bases; bases with no gene match: 2. This CDR3 contains 13 residues. Germline V gene data show CDR1 as SNHLY and CDR2 as FYNNEI. For the CDR3, the DNA is TGTGCCAGCAGTGACTACAGGGGGGAGACCCAGTACTTC. This gives the protein CASSDYRGETQYF.

This clone was seen more than once but under ten times. The chain recombines TRBV6-2 or TRBV6-3 with TRBJ2-1; D uncertain. Trimming took 0 bases from V and 5 from J, leaving 8 bases between them. CDR3 size: 14 residues. Per the germline V gene, CDR1 is MNHEY and CDR2 is SVGEGT. DNA of the CDR3: TGTGCCAGCAGTTACTCCTCGAGAGACAATGAGCAGTTCTTC. Translation gives CASSYSSRDNEQFF.

The V call is TRBV6-6, the J call TRBJ1-6; no reliable D call. V was shortened by 5 bases and J by 4 bases, with 15 bases between the two germline ends. Looked up from germline, CDR1 is MNHNY and CDR2 is SVGAGI (reference sequence). CDR3 length: 16 amino acids. DNA for the CDR3: TGTGCCAGCAGTCCAAACGGGGATTATTATAATTCACCCCTCCACTTT. Translating it yields CASSPNGDYYNSPLHF.

The chain recombines TRBV6-4 with TRBJ2-3, with 10 bases that match TRBD2. V lost 8 bases and J lost 0; bases outside the gene matches: 11. This CDR3 has 17 amino acids. Germline V lookup: CDR1 MRHNA, CDR2 SNTAGT. The CDR3 region has the DNA TGTGCCAGCGCCCGGACTAGCGGATACACTAGCACAGATACGCAGTATTTT. It codes for CASARTSGYTSTDTQYF.